Listed below are T cell receptor beta chains from one sample, sequenced in a study of OX40 agonist ivuxolimab in advanced cancers. Profiling relied on immunoSEQ multiplex PCR, and the TCRdb table lists in-frame clones only, not all of them. The table records about 71,000 clones, about four fifths of them present only once. The sample consisted of CD4+ or CD8+ T cells sorted from blood, taken in a trial of the OX40 agonist ivuxolimab. All receptors derive from an adult with an advanced solid tumor such as melanoma, head and neck, liver or kidney cancer. The CDR3 runs from the conserved cysteine through the conserved F or W. D genes are given only for firm matches. Size is omitted from some rows. Given values are once, few, many or a class for expanded clones.

once | TRBJ1-6 | TRBV13 | TRBD1 | TGTGCCAGCAGCTTAAGGACAGGAAACTATAATTCACCCCTCCACTTT | CASSLRTGNYNSPLHF
. | TRBJ1-1 | TRBV7-9 | . | TGTGCCAGCAGACCGGACGGGGCTCGGACTTTCTTT | CASRPDGARTFF
. | TRBJ2-3 | TRBV19 | TRBD2 | TGTGCCAGTAGTGCCGGGCCACGCGGGAGGGCACCAGATACGCAGTATTTT | CASSAGPRGRAPDTQYF
. | TRBJ1-2 | TRBV9 | . | TGTGCCAGCAGCGGACAGCGAGCTAACTATGGCTACACCTTC | CASSGQRANYGYTF
. | TRBJ2-7 | TRBV7-2 | . | TGTGCCAGCAGCCCTAGTGGGGGCCCCACCTACGAGCAGTACTTC | CASSPSGGPTYEQYF
. | TRBJ1-3 | TRBV6-1 | . | TGTGCCACCAGGGGACAAGGGGTCTCTGGAAACACCATATATTTT | CATRGQGVSGNTIYF
. | TRBJ2-3 | TRBV7-2 | . | TGTGCCAGCAGCCCCCTTCGAAGCACAGATACGCAGTATTTT | CASSPLRSTDTQYF
. | TRBJ1-2 | TRBV11-2 | . | TGTGCCAGCAGCCCGGGGGGAAACTATGGCTACACCTTC | CASSPGGNYGYTF
. | TRBJ2-7 | TRBV7-3 | TRBD2 | TGTGCCAGCAGCATTAGCGGGGGGTCATACGAGCAGTACTTC | CASSISGGSYEQYF
. | TRBJ2-1 | TRBV5-1 | . | TGCGCCAGCAGCTTGGGGGTCGGGGGTGTATACAATGAGCAGTTCTTC | CASSLGVGGVYNEQFF
. | TRBJ2-5 | TRBV4-3 | . | TGCGCCAGCAGCCAAGGGATTAGCGGAGGAGAGACCCAGTACTTC | CASSQGISGGETQYF
. | TRBJ1-6 | TRBV14 | . | TGTGCCAGCAGCCAAGTTACCGGTTACTATAATTCACCCCTCCACTTT | CASSQVTGYYNSPLHF
. | TRBJ2-7 | TRBV30 | . | TGTGCCTGGAGTTCGGGACACCGCTACGAGCAGTACTTC | CAWSSGHRYEQYF
few | TRBJ1-5 | TRBV30 | . | TGTGCCTGGAGTTATAATTGGGATCAGCCCCAGCATTTT | CAWSYNWDQPQHF
once | TRBJ2-5 | TRBV7-2 | . | TGTGCCAGCAGCTTTAGTCCAGAAGAGACCCAGTACTTC | CASSFSPEETQYF
. | TRBJ2-2 | TRBV7-3 | . | TGTGCCAGCAGCTTAACGGCTCAGGCGAACACCGGGGAGCTGTTTTTT | CASSLTAQANTGELFF
. | TRBJ2-3 | TRBV11-3 | . | TGTGCCAGCAGCTTAGATGCCGGAACAGATACGCAGTATTTT | CASSLDAGTDTQYF
once | TRBJ2-7 | TRBV6-4 | . | TGTGCCAGCTCGCCAGGCGGCTACGAGCAGTACTTC | CASSPGGYEQYF
. | TRBJ2-6 | TRBV19 | TRBD1 | TGTGCCAGTAGTAAGGACGGGACAGGGTTTATAGCTGGGGCCAACGTCCTGACTTTC | CASSKDGTGFIAGANVLTF
. | TRBJ1-6 | TRBV6-4 | . | TGTGCCAGCAGCATCGGGACGGACAATTCACCCCTCCACTTT | CASSIGTDNSPLHF
. | TRBJ2-1 | TRBV10-3 | TRBD2 | TGTGCCATCAGTGGGGGGACTAGGGGCCCCTCCGGGTCCTACAATGAGCAGTTCTTC | CAISGGTRGPSGSYNEQFF
. | TRBJ2-7 | TRBV7-3 | . | TGTGCCAGCAGCTTAGGCGGAGGGCACTACGAGCAGTACTTC | CASSLGGGHYEQYF
. | TRBJ2-1 | TRBV29-1 | TRBD1 | TGCAGCGTTGACCCTGGACAGGACAATGAGCAGTTCTTC | CSVDPGQDNEQFF
. | TRBJ1-6 | TRBV5-6 | . | TGTGCCAGCAGCGAGGGTACTGGGTATAATTCACCCCTCCACTTT | CASSEGTGYNSPLHF
. | TRBJ2-7 | TRBV2 | . | TGTGCCAGCAATGTGGAGGGAACGTTCGAGCAGTACTTC | CASNVEGTFEQYF
. | TRBJ2-5 | TRBV7-6 | . | TGTGCCAGCAGCCCCGTAGGAGGGGTCGGACGGGAGACCCAGTACTTC | CASSPVGGVGRETQYF
. | TRBJ2-5 | TRBV12-5 | . | TGTGCTAGTGGTTTGGGCGTGTCGGGGGGCCATGAGACCCAGTACTTC | CASGLGVSGGHETQYF
. | TRBJ2-5 | TRBV5-1 | TRBD2 | TGCGCCAGCACCGTAGCGGGAGGCCTCAGGACCCAGTACTTC | CASTVAGGLRTQYF
. | TRBJ2-5 | TRBV7-2 | TRBD2 | TGTGCCAGCAGCTTGAGACTAGCGGGCGGCCAAGAGACCCAGTACTTC | CASSLRLAGGQETQYF
. | TRBJ2-7 | TRBV27 | . | TGTGCCAGCAGTAGAGACATATACAACTACGAGCAGTACTTC | CASSRDIYNYEQYF
. | TRBJ1-5 | TRBV28 | . | TGTGCCAGCAGTTTGCGGCAGGTCGATCAGCCCCAGCATTTT | CASSLRQVDQPQHF
. | TRBJ2-1 | TRBV11-1 | . | TGTGCCAGCAGCCCCGACTTCGACAATGAGCAGTTCTTC | CASSPDFDNEQFF
. | TRBJ2-3 | TRBV6-1 | . | TGTGCCAGCACCTTATCGAGCCCCCAGACAGATACGCAGTATTTT | CASTLSSPQTDTQYF